This T cell receptor beta chain was recovered during a study of beta chain features in type 1 diabetes. Study-level background: Age and gender were similar between patients and healthy donors, as were cell yields.

Each sorted population was over 95% pure. General study results and limits: In every one of the four CD4+ subsets, TCRB CDR3s were moderately but significantly shorter in Type 1 diabetes patients. Patients with type 1 diabetes carried fewer insertions and had more deletions at their VDJ junctions.

The V gene lost 4 bases and the J gene lost 0 bases, with 5 bases spanning the gap. The CDR3 sequence is 14 residues long. CDR1 and CDR2 (germline): SGHNT, YYREEE (reference sequence). TCRB transcripts that were expressed got sequenced, as all of the isolated RNA had been reverse transcribed. Clones were sequenced by immunoSEQ multiplex PCR, and TCRdb holds only the in-frame ones, with some missing. The sample lists about 900,000 clones, about 17% seen once, with about 0.02% in the top ten. Only a few counts were recorded for this clone. Its antigen is unidentified. This sequence joins TRBV5-4 and TRBJ2-6; unclear D gene. Sequenced material: naive CD4+ T cells from blood. The TCR comes from a woman under 30 in good health. In DNA form, the CDR3 reads TGTGCCAGCAGCCGATACTCTGGGGCCAACGTCCTGACTTTC. Protein product: CASSRYSGANVLTF.